This T cell receptor beta chain was identified during a study of shared clonotypes between healthy human individuals (TCRdb year 2020). Describing the broader study: The cohort included three men and a couple of women between 18 and 49 years of age. For each donor, three plates each were used for CD4 naive and CD4 memory, two plates were used for CD8 naive, and one plate was used for CD8 memory. To increase sequencing depth and limit assay-specific biases, different laboratories used diverse techniques to prepare libraries and sequence TCR repertoires. To estimate repertoire size and how much clonotype sharing occurs between individuals, the study deeply sequenced the blood TCR repertoires of five healthy adults. Leukapheresis yielded between about 0.85 and 10 billion PBMCs per donor.

Donors were healthy HIV-negative adults with no recently reported acute infections or vaccinations. Only Caucasian adults living in Nashville, Tennessee, USA were represented among the donors. CD4+ T cells were enriched by magnetic negative selection, after which naive cells were positively selected on CD45RA and the negative fraction was taken as the memory subset. Blood was obtained by leukapheresis, after which PBMCs were separated by Ficoll-Histopaque density gradient centrifugation and cryopreserved in liquid nitrogen vapor phase. Purity and quantity of every magnetically sorted T cell population were checked by analytical flow cytometry. Genomic DNA was isolated from every sorted fraction and measured by UV absorbance on a Nanodrop 2000c. From the germline V gene, CDR1 is SGHRS and CDR2 is YFSETQ. The CDR3, from cysteine to phenylalanine, totals 13 residues. This entry keeps only the CDR3 DNA: 39 bases, framed from base 1. Germline trimming: 4 bases from V, 4 bases from J; junction bases outside gene matches: 5.

Using the deep immunoSEQ assay, TCR CDR3 regions were amplified from genomic DNA by multiplex PCR. For each cell subset, the extracted genomic DNA was distributed evenly across all wells of several immunoSEQ 96-well plates, and each plate served as one replicate. For sorted subsets, roughly 200 ng of genomic DNA, equivalent to around 29,000 T cell genomes, went into each replicate PCR. Purified libraries were measured with a Qubit 3.0 fluorometer, size-checked on a Bioanalyzer 2100, and measured again with the KAPA Library Quantification kit. A separate single-read 150-cycle Illumina NextSeq 550 flow cell was used to sequence each immunoSEQ 96-well plate. As for the authors' bioinformatics: Because the immunoSEQ output held only junctional sequences and lacked quality scores, the filtering could not match the filtering applied to full-length reads. To assign V/J genes and CDR3, sequences were annotated against IMGT germline references using PyIR, a Python wrapper for IgBLAST v1.9. Reads with weak V/J assignments (E-value above 1e-6), missing CDR3, stop codons, out-of-frame junctions, or ambiguous translated residues were removed. A V3J clonotype was defined by an identical inferred V gene, J gene, and CDR3 amino acid sequence. The percentage overlap between two repertoires was calculated by dividing the number of shared unique clonotypes by the size of the smaller repertoire. Three approaches were used to assess repertoire richness: RTK rarefaction, the Chao1 estimator, and Recon v2.1 estimates of unobserved clonotypes. For all TCRbeta clonotypes obtained by the gDNA method from four donors, generation probabilities were computed with OLGA. As stored in TCRdb, this immuneACCESS dataset retains in-frame rearrangements with V and J assigned. A fraction of the clones does not appear; measured against another copy, unresolved V genes explain less than half of the discrepancy, and the remainder lacks a known reason. The V and J calls and the clone size are those of that table, but D and trimming were determined from the DNA. The table for this sample lists approximately 640,000 clones; roughly 70% of them were counted only once. Approximately 1.8% of the sample goes to the ten largest clones.

To note about this clone: The clone's antigen remains unknown. No qualities accompany the bases; no much larger clone lies one base away.

The paper's findings and limits, for the study overall: Sampling was limited to blood, and TCR repertoires in tissue likely differ from TCR repertoires in blood. Even with the large sequencing depth, rarefaction of the sorted-subset datasets indicated that sequencing was incomplete. Pairwise subsampling led to the expectation that sequencing depth would affect the degree of clonotype sharing among donors. Sharing across a handful of donors was observed for roughly 5% of naive CD4, 3.5% of naive CD8, 2% to 2.5% of memory CD4, and about 0.38% of memory CD8 clonotypes. Because the study included a small number of donors, the genetic and exposure-history diversity represented was limited. Compared with non-shared clonotypes, clonotypes shared by all four sorted-subset donors had higher generation probabilities. Naive subsets generally had larger estimated clonotype richness than memory subsets did.

Sequenced input: memory CD4+ T cells sorted from blood. According to the study, the label for this sample's cell subset or site signals: CD45RA-negative fraction. The rearranged chain carries TRBV5-1 and TRBJ2-7, and TRBD2 matches 7 of the central bases. The origin of this receptor is a woman between 25 and 40 years old in good health. The bases are TGCGCCAGCAGCAAGGGGCGGGAGTACGAGCAGTACTTC. It encodes CASSKGREYEQYF.